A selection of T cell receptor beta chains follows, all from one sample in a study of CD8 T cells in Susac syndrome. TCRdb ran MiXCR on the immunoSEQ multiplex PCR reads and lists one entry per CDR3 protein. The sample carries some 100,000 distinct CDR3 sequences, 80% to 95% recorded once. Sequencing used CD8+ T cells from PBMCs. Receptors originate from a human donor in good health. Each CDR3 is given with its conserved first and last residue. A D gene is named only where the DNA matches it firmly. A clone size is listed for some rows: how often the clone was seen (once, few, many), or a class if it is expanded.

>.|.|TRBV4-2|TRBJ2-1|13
CASSQPAHHEQFF
TGTGCCAGCAGCCAACCGGCGCACCATGAGCAGTTCTTC
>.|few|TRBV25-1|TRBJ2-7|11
CASSTGSEQYF
TGTGCCAGCAGCACAGGGTCCGAGCAGTACTTC
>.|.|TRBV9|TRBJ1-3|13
CASSADIASTIYF
TGTGCCAGCAGCGCTGACATCGCCTCCACCATATATTTT
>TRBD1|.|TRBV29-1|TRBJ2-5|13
CSVRDSPRETQYF
TGCAGCGTACGGGACAGTCCTCGAGAGACCCAGTACTTC
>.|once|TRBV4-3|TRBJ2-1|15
CASSQETGRYNEQFF
TGCGCCAGCAGCCAAGAAACAGGTCGCTACAATGAGCAGTTCTTC
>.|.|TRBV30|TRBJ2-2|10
CAWGPGELFF
TGTGCCTGGGGGCCCGGGGAGCTGTTTTTT
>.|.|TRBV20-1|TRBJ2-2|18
CSASGEAQLRMYTGELFF
TGCAGTGCTAGCGGGGAAGCCCAACTGAGGATGTATACCGGGGAGCTGTTTTTT
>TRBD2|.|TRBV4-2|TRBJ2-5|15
CASSQAAGGDETQYF
TGTGCCAGCAGCCAAGCGGCGGGAGGGGACGAGACCCAGTACTTC
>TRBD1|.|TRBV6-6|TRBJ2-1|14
CASARGNSGNEQFF
TGTGCCAGCGCCAGGGGGAACTCGGGGAATGAGCAGTTCTTC
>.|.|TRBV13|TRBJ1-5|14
CASSRGRTNQPQHF
TGTGCCAGCAGCCGCGGACGGACAAATCAGCCCCAGCATTTT
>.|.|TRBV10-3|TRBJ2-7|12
CAISEGVSEQYF
TGTGCCATCAGCGAGGGGGTTTCCGAGCAGTACTTC
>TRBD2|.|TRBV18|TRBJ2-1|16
CASSPMGSGRRNEQFF
TGTGCCAGCTCACCCATGGGGAGCGGGAGACGGAATGAGCAGTTCTTC
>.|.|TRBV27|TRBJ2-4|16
CASSLFYRDLENIQYF
TGTGCCAGCAGTTTATTTTACAGGGATTTGGAAAACATTCAGTACTTC
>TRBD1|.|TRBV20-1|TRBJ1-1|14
CSARGGGQNTEAFF
TGCAGTGCTAGAGGAGGGGGCCAGAACACTGAAGCTTTCTTT
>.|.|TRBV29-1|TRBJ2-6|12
CSVAAGAKVLTF
TGCAGCGTTGCAGCTGGGGCCAAGGTCCTGACTTTC
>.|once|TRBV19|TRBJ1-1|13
CASSIRMNTEAFF
TGTGCCAGTAGTATCCGCATGAACACTGAAGCTTTCTTT